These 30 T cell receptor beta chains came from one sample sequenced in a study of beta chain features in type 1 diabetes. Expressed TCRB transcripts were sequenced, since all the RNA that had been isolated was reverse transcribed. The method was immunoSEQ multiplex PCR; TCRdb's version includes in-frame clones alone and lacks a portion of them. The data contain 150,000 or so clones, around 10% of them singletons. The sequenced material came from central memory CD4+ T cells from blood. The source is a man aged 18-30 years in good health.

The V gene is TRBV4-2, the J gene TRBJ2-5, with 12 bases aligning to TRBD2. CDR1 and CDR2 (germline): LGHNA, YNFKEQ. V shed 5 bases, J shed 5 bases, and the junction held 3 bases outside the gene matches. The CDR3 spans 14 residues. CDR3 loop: CASSSSGGAETQYF. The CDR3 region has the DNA TGTGCCAGCAGCTCTAGCGGGGGGGCGGAGACCCAGTACTTC.

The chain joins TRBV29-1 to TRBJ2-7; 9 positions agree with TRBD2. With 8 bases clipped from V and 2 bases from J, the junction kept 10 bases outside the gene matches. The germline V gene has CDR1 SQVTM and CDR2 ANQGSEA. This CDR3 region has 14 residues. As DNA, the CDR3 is TGCAGCACTAAGGCGGGGGGGCCCACCTACGAGCAGTACTTC. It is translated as CSTKAGGPTYEQYF.

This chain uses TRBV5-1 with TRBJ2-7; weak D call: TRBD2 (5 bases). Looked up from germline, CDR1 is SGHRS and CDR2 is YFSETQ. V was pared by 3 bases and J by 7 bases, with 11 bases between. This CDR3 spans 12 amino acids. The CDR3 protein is CASSSHPGEQYF. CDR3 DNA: TGCGCCAGCAGCTCGCATCCGGGGGAGCAGTACTTC.

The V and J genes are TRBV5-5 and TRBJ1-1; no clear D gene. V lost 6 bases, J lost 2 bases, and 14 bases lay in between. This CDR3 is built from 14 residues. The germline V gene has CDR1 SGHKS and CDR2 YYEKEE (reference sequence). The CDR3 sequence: CASIASTYNTEAFF. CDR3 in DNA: TGTGCCAGCATCGCTTCGACGTATAACACTGAAGCTTTCTTT.

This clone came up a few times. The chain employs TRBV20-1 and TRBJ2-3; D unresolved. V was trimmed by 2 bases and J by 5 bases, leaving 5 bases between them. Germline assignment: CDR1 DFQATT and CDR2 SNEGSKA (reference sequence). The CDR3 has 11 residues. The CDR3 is CSARKGDTQYF. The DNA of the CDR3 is TGCAGTGCTAGAAAGGGAGATACGCAGTATTTT.

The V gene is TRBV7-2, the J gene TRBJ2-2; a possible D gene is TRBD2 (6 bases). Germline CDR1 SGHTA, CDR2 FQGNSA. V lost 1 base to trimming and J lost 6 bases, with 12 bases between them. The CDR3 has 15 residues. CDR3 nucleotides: TGTGCCAGCAGCTTAGGACTAGGTCCCGCCGGGGAGCTGTTTTTT. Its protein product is CASSLGLGPAGELFF.

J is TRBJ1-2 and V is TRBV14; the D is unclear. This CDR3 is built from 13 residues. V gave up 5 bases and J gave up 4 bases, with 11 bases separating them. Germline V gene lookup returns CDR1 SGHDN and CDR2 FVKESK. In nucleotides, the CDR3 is TGTGCCAGCAGCGCTCGACTGAGCTATGGCTACACCTTC. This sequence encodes CASSARLSYGYTF.

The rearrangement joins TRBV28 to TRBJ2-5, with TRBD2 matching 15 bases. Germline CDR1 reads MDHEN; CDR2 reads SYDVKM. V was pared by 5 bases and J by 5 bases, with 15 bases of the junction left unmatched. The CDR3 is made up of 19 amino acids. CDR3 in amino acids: CASSGDVRTSGRARETQYF. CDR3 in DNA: TGTGCCAGCAGTGGGGACGTAAGGACTAGCGGGAGGGCCCGGGAGACCCAGTACTTC.

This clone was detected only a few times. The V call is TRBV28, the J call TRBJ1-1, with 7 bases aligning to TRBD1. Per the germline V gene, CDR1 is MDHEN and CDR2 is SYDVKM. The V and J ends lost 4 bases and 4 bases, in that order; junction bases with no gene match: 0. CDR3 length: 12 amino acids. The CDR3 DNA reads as TGTGCCAGCAGTTCAGGGGGCACTGAAGCTTTCTTT. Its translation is CASSSGGTEAFF.

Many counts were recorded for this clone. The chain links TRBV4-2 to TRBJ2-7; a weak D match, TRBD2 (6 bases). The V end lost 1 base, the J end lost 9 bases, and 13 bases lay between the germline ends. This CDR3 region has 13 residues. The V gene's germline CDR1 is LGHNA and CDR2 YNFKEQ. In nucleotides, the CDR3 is TGTGCCAGCAGCCAAGTGACGCGGGATACGCAGTACTTC. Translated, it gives CASSQVTRDTQYF.

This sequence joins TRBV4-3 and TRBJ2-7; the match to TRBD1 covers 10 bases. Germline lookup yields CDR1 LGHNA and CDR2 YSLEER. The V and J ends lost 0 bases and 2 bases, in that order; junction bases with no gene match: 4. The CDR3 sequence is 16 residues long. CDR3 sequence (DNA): TGCGCCAGCAGCCAAGATCCCGGACAGGGGGCCTACGAGCAGTACTTC. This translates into CASSQDPGQGAYEQYF.

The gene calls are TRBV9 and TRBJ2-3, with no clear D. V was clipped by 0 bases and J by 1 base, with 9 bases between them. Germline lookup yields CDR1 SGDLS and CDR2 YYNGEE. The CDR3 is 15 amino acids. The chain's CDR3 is CASSVAGGRTDTQYF. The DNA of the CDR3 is TGTGCCAGCAGCGTAGCGGGTGGGCGCACAGATACGCAGTATTTT.

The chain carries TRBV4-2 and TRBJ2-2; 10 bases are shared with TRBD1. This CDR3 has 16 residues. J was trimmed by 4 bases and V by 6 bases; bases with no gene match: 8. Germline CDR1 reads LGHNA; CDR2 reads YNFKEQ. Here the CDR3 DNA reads TGTGCCAGCAGTCTCTCGGGGACAGGGGTCACCGGGGAGCTGTTTTTT. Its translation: CASSLSGTGVTGELFF.

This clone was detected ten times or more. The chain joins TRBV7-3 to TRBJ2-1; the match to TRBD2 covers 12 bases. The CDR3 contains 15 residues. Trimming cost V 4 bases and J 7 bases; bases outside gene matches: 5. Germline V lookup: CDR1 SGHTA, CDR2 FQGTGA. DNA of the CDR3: TGTGCCAGCAGCTCGCTAGCGGGAGGGCCGAATGAGCAGTTCTTC. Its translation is CASSSLAGGPNEQFF.

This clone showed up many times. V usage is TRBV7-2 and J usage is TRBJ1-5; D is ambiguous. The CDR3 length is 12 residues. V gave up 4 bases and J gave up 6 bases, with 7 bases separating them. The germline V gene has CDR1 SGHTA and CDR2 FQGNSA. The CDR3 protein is CASSSRGQPQHF. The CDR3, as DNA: TGTGCCAGCAGCTCTAGAGGTCAGCCCCAGCATTTT.

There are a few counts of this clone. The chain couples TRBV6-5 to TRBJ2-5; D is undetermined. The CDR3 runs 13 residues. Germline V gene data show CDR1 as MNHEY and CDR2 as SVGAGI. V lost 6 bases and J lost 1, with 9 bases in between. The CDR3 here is CASSDTIQETQYF. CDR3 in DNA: TGTGCCAGCAGCGACACTATCCAAGAGACCCAGTACTTC.

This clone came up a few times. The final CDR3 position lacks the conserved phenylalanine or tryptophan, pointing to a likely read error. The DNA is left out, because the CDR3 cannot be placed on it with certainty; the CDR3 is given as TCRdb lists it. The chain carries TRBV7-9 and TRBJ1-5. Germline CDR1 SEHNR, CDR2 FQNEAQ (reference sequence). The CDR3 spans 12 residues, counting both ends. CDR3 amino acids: CASSFEGGQQSI.

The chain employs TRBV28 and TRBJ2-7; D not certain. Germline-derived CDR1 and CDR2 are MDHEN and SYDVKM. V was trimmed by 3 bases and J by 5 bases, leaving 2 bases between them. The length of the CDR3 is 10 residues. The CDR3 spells CASSLNEQYF. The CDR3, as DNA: TGTGCCAGCAGTTTGAACGAGCAGTACTTC.

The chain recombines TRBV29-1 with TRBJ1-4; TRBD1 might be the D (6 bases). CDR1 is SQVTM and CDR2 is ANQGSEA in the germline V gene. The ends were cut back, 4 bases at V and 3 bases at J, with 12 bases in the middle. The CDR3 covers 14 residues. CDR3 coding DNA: TGCAGCGTTGGAGGGGGGATGGCTAATGAAAAACTGTTTTTT. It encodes CSVGGGMANEKLFF. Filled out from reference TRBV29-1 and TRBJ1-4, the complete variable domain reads SAVISQKPSRDICQRGTSLTIQCQVDSQVTMMFWYRQQPGQSLTLIATANQGSEATYESGFVIDKFPISRPNLTFSTLTVSNMSPEDSSIYLCSVGGGMANEKLFFGSGTQLSVL.

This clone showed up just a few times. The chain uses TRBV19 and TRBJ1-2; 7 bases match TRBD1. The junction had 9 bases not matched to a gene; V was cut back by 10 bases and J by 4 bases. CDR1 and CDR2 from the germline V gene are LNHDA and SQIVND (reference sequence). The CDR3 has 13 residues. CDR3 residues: CATRQGVSYGYTF. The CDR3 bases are TGTGCCACCAGACAGGGCGTTTCCTATGGCTACACCTTC.

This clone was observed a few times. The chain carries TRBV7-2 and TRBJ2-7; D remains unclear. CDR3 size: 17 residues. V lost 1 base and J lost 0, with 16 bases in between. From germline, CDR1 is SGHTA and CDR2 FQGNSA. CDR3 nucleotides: TGTGCCAGCAGCTTAGTGGTGGGAATTAGTGGCTCCTACGAGCAGTACTTC. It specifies CASSLVVGISGSYEQYF.

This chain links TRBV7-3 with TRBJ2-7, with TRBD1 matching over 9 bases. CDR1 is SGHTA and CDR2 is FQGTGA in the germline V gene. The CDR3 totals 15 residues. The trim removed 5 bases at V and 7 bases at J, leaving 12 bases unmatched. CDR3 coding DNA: TGTGCCAGCAGCAGCCAGACAGGGGGAATGGGAGAGCAGTACTTC. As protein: CASSSQTGGMGEQYF.

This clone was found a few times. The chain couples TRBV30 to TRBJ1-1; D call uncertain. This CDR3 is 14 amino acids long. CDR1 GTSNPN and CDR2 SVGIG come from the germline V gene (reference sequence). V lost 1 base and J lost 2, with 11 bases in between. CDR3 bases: TGTGCCTGGAGTGCCGGGCCCCCTAACACTGAAGCTTTCTTT. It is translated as CAWSAGPPNTEAFF.

CDR3 coding DNA: TGTGCCAGCAGCCTCACTAGCGGGGGGCGGAGGGAGACCCAGTACTTC. It yields the protein CASSLTSGGRRETQYF. The chain employs TRBV7-2 and TRBJ2-5; TRBD2 aligns across 12 bases. With V trimmed by 5 bases and J by 5 bases, 9 bases remained unmatched. The CDR3 runs 16 residues. The V gene's germline CDR1 is SGHTA and CDR2 FQGNSA.

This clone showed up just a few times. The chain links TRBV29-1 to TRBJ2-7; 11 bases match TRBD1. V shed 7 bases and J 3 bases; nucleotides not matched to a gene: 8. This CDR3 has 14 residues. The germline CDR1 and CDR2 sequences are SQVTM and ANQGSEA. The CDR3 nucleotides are TGCAGCGCCTTACGGACAGGGGGCCTCTACGAGCAGTACTTC. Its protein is CSALRTGGLYEQYF.

This chain's CDR3 is CASRGTGSNQPQHF. As DNA, the CDR3 is TGTGCCAGCAGAGGGACGGGGAGCAATCAGCCCCAGCATTTT. V gene TRBV4-2 combines with J gene TRBJ1-5, with TRBD1 as a possible D gene (5 bases). Germline values: CDR1 LGHNA, CDR2 YNFKEQ. V was trimmed by 6 bases and J by 1 base, leaving 10 bases between them. CDR3 length: 14 residues.

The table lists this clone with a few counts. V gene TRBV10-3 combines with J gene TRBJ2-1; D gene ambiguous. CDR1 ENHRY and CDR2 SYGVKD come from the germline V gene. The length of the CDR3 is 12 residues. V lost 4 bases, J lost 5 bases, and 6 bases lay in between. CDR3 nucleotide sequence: TGTGCCATCAGTGGGGGTGACAATGAGCAGTTCTTC. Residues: CAISGGDNEQFF.

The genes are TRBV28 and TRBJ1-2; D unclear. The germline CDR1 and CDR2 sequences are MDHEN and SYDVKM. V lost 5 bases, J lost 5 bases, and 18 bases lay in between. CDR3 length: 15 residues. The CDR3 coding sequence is TGTGCCAGCAGTCGGCCAGAGGTGCTAGGGTATGGCTACACCTTC. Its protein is CASSRPEVLGYGYTF.

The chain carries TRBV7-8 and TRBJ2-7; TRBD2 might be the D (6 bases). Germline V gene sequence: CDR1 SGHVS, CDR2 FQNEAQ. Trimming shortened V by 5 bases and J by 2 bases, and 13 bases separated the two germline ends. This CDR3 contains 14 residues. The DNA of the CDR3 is TGTGCCAGCAGCCCGGGACTTCCCGCCTACGAGCAGTACTTC. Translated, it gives CASSPGLPAYEQYF.

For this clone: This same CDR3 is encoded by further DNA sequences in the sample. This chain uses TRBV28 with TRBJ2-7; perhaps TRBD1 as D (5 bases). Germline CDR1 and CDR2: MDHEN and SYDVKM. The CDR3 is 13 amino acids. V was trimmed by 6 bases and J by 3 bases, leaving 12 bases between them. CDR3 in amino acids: CASSLGHLYEQYF. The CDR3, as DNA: TGTGCCAGCAGCCTCGGACATCTCTACGAGCAGTACTTC.